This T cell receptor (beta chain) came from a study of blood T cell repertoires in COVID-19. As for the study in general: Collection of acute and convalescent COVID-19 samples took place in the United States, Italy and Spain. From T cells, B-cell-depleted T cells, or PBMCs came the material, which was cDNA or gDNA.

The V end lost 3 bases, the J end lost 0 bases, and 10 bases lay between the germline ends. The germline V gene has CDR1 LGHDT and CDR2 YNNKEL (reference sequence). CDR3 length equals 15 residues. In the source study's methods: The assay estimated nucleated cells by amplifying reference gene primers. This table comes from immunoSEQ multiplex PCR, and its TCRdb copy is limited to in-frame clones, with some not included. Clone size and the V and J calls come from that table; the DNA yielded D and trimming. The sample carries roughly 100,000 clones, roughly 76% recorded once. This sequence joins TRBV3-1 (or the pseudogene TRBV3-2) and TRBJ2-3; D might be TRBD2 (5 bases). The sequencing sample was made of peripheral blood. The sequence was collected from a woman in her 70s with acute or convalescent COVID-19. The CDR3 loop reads CASSQTGESTDTQYF. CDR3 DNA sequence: TGTGCCAGCAGCCAGACCGGGGAGAGCACAGATACGCAGTATTTT.